One sample yielded the 20 T cell receptor beta chains listed below, sequenced in a study of shared clonotypes between healthy human individuals. Profiled with immunoSEQ multiplex PCR; TCRdb holds only in-frame clones, not every one. The sample comprises about 1.9 million clones, 90% to 95% of which are singletons, and approximately 1.7% rests with the top ten. In the naive CD8 group, cells lacked CD45RO and were positively selected for CCR7, so terminally differentiated effector memory CD45RA+ cells were left out. Sequenced material: naive CD8+ T cells from PBMCs. The receptors were sampled from a man younger than 35 in good health. Some clones in this sample may be carry-over from other donors' samples.

The CDR3 is CASRSRDRPYEQYF. The CDR3, as DNA: TGTGCCAGCAGGAGCCGGGACAGGCCCTACGAGCAGTACTTC. J is TRBJ2-7 and V is TRBV7-6; TRBD1 agrees at 8 bases. Germline CDR1 SGHVS, CDR2 FNYEAQ. V was pared by 6 bases and J by 2 bases, with 6 bases of the junction left unmatched. This CDR3 comprises 14 residues.

The chain links TRBV4-1 to TRBJ1-4; the D gene is possibly TRBD1 (6 bases). The germline V gene has CDR1 MGHRA and CDR2 YSYEKL. V was trimmed by 1 base and J by 5 bases, leaving 17 bases between them. This CDR3 comprises 17 residues. CDR3 nucleotide sequence: TGCGCCAGCAGCCAAGTTTTAGCGGAACAGGGCAATGAAAAACTGTTTTTT. The encoded protein is CASSQVLAEQGNEKLFF.

V and J are TRBV7-9 and TRBJ1-1; 9 bases are a match to TRBD1. This CDR3 comprises 14 residues. J was trimmed by 6 bases and V by 5 bases; bases with no gene match: 7. Per the germline V gene, CDR1 is SEHNR and CDR2 is FQNEAQ (reference sequence). In DNA, the CDR3 is TGTGCCAGCAGCCGTGGGACAGGGTTCGCTGAAGCTTTCTTT. It yields the protein CASSRGTGFAEAFF. Full variable domain (missing parts from reference TRBV7-9 and TRBJ1-1): DTGVSQNPRHKITKRGQNVTFRCDPISEHNRLYWYRQTLGQGPEFLTYFQNEAQLEKSRLLSDRFSAERPKGSFSTLEIQRTEQGDSAMYLCASSRGTGFAEAFFGQGTRLTVV.

This rearrangement joins TRBV12-2 to TRBJ2-1; the table's TRBD1 call for D was not verified on the DNA. TRBV12-2 is an annotated pseudogene. CDR3 length: 12 amino acids. The DNA for the CDR3 is TGTGCAAGTCGCTTGCCAACAAATTTTCAGTTCTTC. It codes for CASRLPTNFQFF.

V and J are TRBV7-9 and TRBJ2-2; D gene uncertain. The CDR3 extends over 17 amino acids. Deletions cut 3 bases from V and 5 bases from J, with 19 bases between. CDR1 and CDR2 from the germline V gene are SEHNR and FQNEAQ (reference sequence). CDR3 coding DNA: TGTGCCAGCAGCTTTGGTGCGACGCTCGGCGAGACCGGGGAGCTGTTTTTT. Its protein is CASSFGATLGETGELFF.

J is TRBJ2-7 and V is TRBV10-3; either TRBD1 or TRBD2 may fit D (6 bases each). Per germline, CDR1 ENHRY and CDR2 SYGVKD. V shed 3 bases and J shed 2 bases, with 17 bases lying between them. The CDR3 extends over 16 amino acids. This chain's CDR3 is CAISDSRGTPPYEQYF. The DNA for the CDR3 is TGTGCCATCAGTGATTCCCGGGGGACACCGCCCTACGAGCAGTACTTC.

V gene TRBV30 combines with J gene TRBJ2-5; D call uncertain. TRBJ2-7 matches the DNA end more closely, so the J call is doubtful. Germline V lookup: CDR1 GTSNPN, CDR2 SVGIG (reference sequence). The CDR3 sequence is 16 residues long. CDR3 DNA: TGTGCCTGGAGTGCCCGGGCCCCTCGCCGCCCCTACGAGCAGTACTTC. Amino acid sequence: CAWSARAPRRPYEQYF.

The gene calls are TRBV30 and TRBJ2-1; perhaps TRBD1 as D (5 bases). This CDR3 is 14 amino acids long. Germline lookup yields CDR1 GTSNPN and CDR2 SVGIG (reference sequence). V dropped 0 bases and J dropped 9 bases, with 15 bases sitting between them. The DNA for the CDR3 is TGTGCCTGGAGTGTAGATCCTACAGGTTTTGAGCAGTTCTTC. Protein: CAWSVDPTGFEQFF. Full variable domain (missing parts from reference TRBV30 and TRBJ2-1): SQTIHQWPATLVQPVGSPLSLECTVEGTSNPNLYWYRQAAGRGLQLLFYSVGIGQISSEVPQNLSASRPQDRQFILSSKKLLLSDSGFYLCAWSVDPTGFEQFFGPGTRLTVL.

The chain combines TRBV11-3 with TRBJ1-1; weak D call: TRBD1 (5 bases). CDR3 length: 15 residues. The germline V and J ends were trimmed by 5 bases and 1 base, with 14 bases remaining between them. Germline CDR1 SGHNT, CDR2 YENEEA. This CDR3 reads CASSPGGFSNTEAFF. CDR3 bases: TGTGCCAGCAGCCCCGGGGGATTCTCGAACACTGAAGCTTTCTTT.

The chain combines TRBV14 with TRBJ1-2; 8 bases map to TRBD1. J gave up 4 bases and V 3 bases, and 10 bases lay outside the gene matches. CDR3 size: 16 residues. Germline V gene data show CDR1 as SGHDN and CDR2 as FVKESK. CDR3 region: CASSHRTGSFPYGYTF. Written as DNA, the CDR3 is TGTGCCAGCAGCCACCGGACAGGGTCATTTCCCTATGGCTACACCTTC.

V is TRBV5-1 and J is TRBJ2-1; TRBD1 agrees at 9 bases. The CDR3 length is 12 residues. Germline trimming cut 5 bases from V and 6 bases from J; bases unmatched to any gene: 0. Germline-derived CDR1 and CDR2 are SGHRS and YFSETQ. The CDR3 protein is CASRTGGNEQFF. For the CDR3, the DNA is TGCGCCAGCAGGACAGGGGGCAATGAGCAGTTCTTC.

The chain combines TRBV7-9 with TRBJ1-4; the match to TRBD1 covers 8 bases. Trimming took 2 bases from V and 7 from J; bases not matched to a gene: 9. From germline, CDR1 is SEHNR and CDR2 FQNEAQ (reference sequence). This CDR3 is built from 16 residues. The CDR3 spells CASSLTQGATGEKLFF. CDR3 DNA: TGTGCCAGCAGCTTAACTCAGGGGGCTACGGGTGAAAAACTGTTTTTT. Based on the CDR3 plus reference TRBV7-9 and TRBJ1-4, the full variable domain is DTGVSQNPRHKITKRGQNVTFRCDPISEHNRLYWYRQTLGQGPEFLTYFQNEAQLEKSRLLSDRFSAERPKGSFSTLEIQRTEQGDSAMYLCASSLTQGATGEKLFFGSGTQLSVL.

The chain joins TRBV27 to TRBJ2-4; 7 bases map to TRBD2. With V trimmed by 5 bases and J by 1 base, 11 bases remained unmatched. CDR1 MNHEY and CDR2 SMNVEV come from the germline V gene (reference sequence). This CDR3 is 17 amino acids long. CDR3 nucleotide sequence: TGTGCCAGCAGTCCCCTGGGACTTAGCGGGGCCAAAAACATTCAGTACTTC. Amino acids: CASSPLGLSGAKNIQYF.

The chain links TRBV14 to TRBJ1-1; a weak D match, TRBD1 (5 bases). This CDR3 has 14 amino acids. Looked up from germline, CDR1 is SGHDN and CDR2 is FVKESK. V lost 1 base and J lost 5, with 11 bases in between. CDR3 in amino acids: CASSQAFDRTEAFF. CDR3 DNA sequence: TGTGCCAGCAGCCAAGCCTTCGACAGAACTGAAGCTTTCTTT.

V is TRBV5-8 and J is TRBJ2-5; 8 bases match TRBD2. Per the germline V gene, CDR1 is SGHTS and CDR2 is YDEGEE. V was clipped by 2 bases and J by 3 bases; unmatched bases: 3. CDR3 size: 14 residues. As DNA, the CDR3 is TGTGCCAGCAGCTTTTATAGCGGGGAAGAGACCCAGTACTTC. Its translation: CASSFYSGEETQYF.

The V call is TRBV6-1, the J call TRBJ2-1; D ambiguous. This CDR3 is 16 amino acids long. The V end lost 0 bases, the J end lost 3 bases, and 12 bases lay between the germline ends. Germline CDR1 and CDR2: MNHNS and SASEGT. The CDR3 spells CASSEATAGDYNEQFF. The CDR3 region has the DNA TGTGCCAGCAGTGAAGCCACCGCAGGAGACTACAATGAGCAGTTCTTC.

The V and J genes are TRBV7-2 and TRBJ2-3, with D tentatively TRBD2 (6 bases). The germline V gene has CDR1 SGHTA and CDR2 FQGNSA. There are 14 residues in the CDR3. Trimming stripped 5 bases from V and 2 bases from J, with 11 bases between. CDR3 amino acids: CASSPGRYTDTQYF. The CDR3 DNA reads TGTGCCAGCAGCCCCGGGAGATACACAGATACGCAGTATTTT.

The chain uses TRBV6-4 and TRBJ2-1; 11 bases map to TRBD2. CDR3 size: 15 residues. Germline CDR1 and CDR2: MRHNA and SNTAGT. V trimming: 2 bases; J trimming: 9 bases; junction bases outside the gene matches: 6. This CDR3 is CASSDAGLAGGEQFF. The CDR3 DNA reads TGTGCCAGCAGTGACGCGGGGCTAGCGGGAGGTGAGCAGTTCTTC.

This clone was observed a single time. The CDR3 region is CASSLLGDKQETQYF. The CDR3 region has the DNA TGTGCCAGCAGCTTATTGGGGGACAAACAAGAGACCCAGTACTTC. This sequence joins TRBV7-9 and TRBJ2-5, with D perhaps TRBD1 (6 bases). CDR3 length: 15 residues. Germline V gene data show CDR1 as SEHNR and CDR2 as FQNEAQ (reference sequence). V was cut by 2 bases and J by 2 bases, with 12 bases left in between.

This clone was observed a single time. This CDR3 reads CASSLQQGGTEAFF. For the CDR3, the DNA is TGTGCCAGCAGTTTACAACAGGGTGGGACTGAAGCTTTCTTT. The rearrangement uses TRBV27 and TRBJ1-1, with D possibly being TRBD1 (6 bases). Germline V gene lookup returns CDR1 MNHEY and CDR2 SMNVEV (reference sequence). The CDR3 loop spans 14 amino acids. The V gene lost 2 bases and the J gene lost 5 bases, with 12 bases spanning the gap.